This T cell receptor (beta chain) was identified during a study of shared clonotypes between healthy human individuals. The CDR3 sequence is 12 residues long. Per the germline V gene, CDR1 is SQVTM and CDR2 is ANQGSEA. Repertoires were generated with immunoSEQ multiplex PCR, while TCRdb's copy carries only in-frame clones and drops some. The sample includes hundreds of thousands of clones, about 82% of them seen just once. This receptor was identified in a woman between 40 and 50 years old in good health. Some clones in this sample may be carry-over from other donors' samples. The chain combines TRBV29-1 with TRBJ2-5; 7 nucleotides line up with TRBD2. The DNA end is more similar to TRBJ2-7, so the J call may be wrong. Sequenced input: PBMCs. CDR3 sequence (DNA): TGCAGCGCCCGGACTAGCTCCTACGAGCAGTACTTC. Translation gives CSARTSSYEQYF.